This T cell receptor (beta chain) was captured in a study of beta chain features in type 1 diabetes (dated by TCRdb to about 2018). For the wider study: Patients and healthy donors did not differ in mean age, gender distribution, total cell number or subset yield. A total of about 100 million sorted cells were examined across all samples, and RNA yield correlated strongly with the number of cells per subset. In the study, recently diagnosed type 1 diabetes patients and matched healthy donors were compared on the TCRB repertoires of their sorted circulating CD4+ T cell subsets. Whereas all 30 or so donors provided naive and central memory subsets, regulatory and stem cell-like memory subsets were isolated from just 8 patients and roughly 8 healthy donors.

All of the isolated RNA was reverse transcribed with the High Capacity cDNA Reverse Transcription Kit, so expressed TCRB transcripts were sequenced. Naive, central memory and regulatory T cell samples underwent deep immunoSEQ sequencing, averaging around 3.7 million total reads per sample. Sorted cells were lysed in RLT buffer and RNA was extracted with DNase-treated RNeasy Micro or Mini kits, depending on cell number. Each cell subset was processed on its own to prevent cross-contamination, while patient and healthy donor samples were processed together. The immunoSEQ multiplex PCR was used to amplify TCRB sequences from cDNA, yielding 87-bp fragments that span the CDR3 region. Amplicons were sequenced on the Illumina HiSeq platform. In the original analysis: Synthetic template baselines were used to correct PCR bias computationally, reads within Hamming distance 2 were collapsed together, and singletons that could not be merged were discarded. Reads were aligned against IMGT so that V, D and J genes, CDR3 length and insertions or deletions at six rearrangement sites could be assigned. Clonotype counts were normalized to sorted cell number within each subset before computing true diversity and Gini coefficients with the tcR R package. The overlap coefficient, calculated on TCRB nucleotide sequences, was used to measure repertoire sharing. As a proxy for the pre-selection repertoire, out-of-frame TCRB sequences from naive cells were analyzed. What TCRdb holds here is the immuneACCESS table cut down to in-frame rearrangements. Part of the clones is not present; checked against another copy, under half of the missing clones reflect an unresolved V gene, and the others are unexplained. V, J and clone size were drawn from that table, and D and trimming were deduced from the DNA. This sample is represented by about 930,000 clones; roughly 15% of them were singletons. The biggest ten clones account for 0.02% to 0.025% of the sample.

Study-wide findings and limitations: Fewer insertions and more nucleotide deletions at VDJ recombination sites were observed in patients with type 1 diabetes, implying thymic rearrangement abnormalities. PCR may preferentially amplify shorter templates, but because patient and control samples were amplified and corrected together, any resulting skew would affect both groups equally. Because small numbers of individuals were included in the HLA sub-analyses, any influence of HLA type on TCRB rearrangement was left unresolved. Naive, central memory and regulatory TCRB repertoires appeared more similar among patients than among healthy donors. In all four CD4+ subsets, TCRB CDR3 length was moderately but significantly shorter in type 1 diabetes patients. Because cDNA rather than genomic DNA was sequenced, highly expressing activated cells could have been over-represented, although no difference in activation and CD3 levels was found between groups.

Notes on this clone: The antigen it binds to is not known. Base qualities are missing; no much larger clone stands one base away.

Each donor gave one peripheral blood draw, roughly 0.12 L on average, collected into heparinised tubes. A BD FACSAria II was used to sort naive, central memory, regulatory and stem cell-like memory CD4+ T cells with a panel that included CD45RO, CCR7, CD25, CD127, CD95 and CD27. A purity above 98% was achieved for all sorted populations. PBMCs were isolated immediately by Lymphoprep density gradient centrifugation and stained directly without culture. To minimize batch effects, samples were stained and sorted in pairs, one healthy donor with one patient per experiment. V is trimmed back by 6 bases and J by 2 bases, and the junction contains 7 bases that no gene match accounts for. The CDR3 holds 14 amino acids from the cysteine to the phenylalanine. Just CDR3 DNA is preserved here, 42 bases in frame from base 1. Taken from the germline V gene, the CDR1 and CDR2 loops are SGHTA and FQGTGA.

The material sequenced was naive CD4+ T cells from blood. What this sample's cell subset or site label stands for: true naive CD4+ T cells. The clonotype was recovered from a woman aged 18-35 years in good health. The sequence joins TRBV7-3 to TRBJ2-7; 7 bases in the middle match TRBD1. The CDR3 protein: CASRRPGQTYEQYF. The DNA sequence reads TGTGCCAGCAGGCGCCCGGGACAGACCTACGAGCAGTACTTC. The variable domain in full, with residues beyond the CDR3 obtained from the reference TRBV7-3 and TRBJ2-7 genes, is GAGVSQTPSNKVTEKGKYVELRCDPISGHTALYWYRQSLGQGPEFLIYFQGTGAADDSGLPNDRFFAVRPEGSVSTLKIQRTERGDSAVYLCASRRPGQTYEQYFGPGTRLTVT.